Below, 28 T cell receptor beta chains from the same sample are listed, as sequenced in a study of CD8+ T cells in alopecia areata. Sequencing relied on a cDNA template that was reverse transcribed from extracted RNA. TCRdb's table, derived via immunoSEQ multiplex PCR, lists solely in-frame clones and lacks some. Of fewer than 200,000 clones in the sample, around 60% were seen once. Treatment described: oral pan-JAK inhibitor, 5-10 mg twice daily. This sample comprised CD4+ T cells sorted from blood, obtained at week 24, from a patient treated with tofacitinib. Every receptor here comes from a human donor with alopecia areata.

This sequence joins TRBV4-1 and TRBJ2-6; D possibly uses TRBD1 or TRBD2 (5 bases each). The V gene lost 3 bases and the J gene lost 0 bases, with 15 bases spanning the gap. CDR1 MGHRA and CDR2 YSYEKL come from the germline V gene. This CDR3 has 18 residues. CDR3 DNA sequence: TGCGCCAGCAGCCAGGGAATTCAGGGAGTCTCTGGGGCCAACGTCCTGACTTTC. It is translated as CASSQGIQGVSGANVLTF.

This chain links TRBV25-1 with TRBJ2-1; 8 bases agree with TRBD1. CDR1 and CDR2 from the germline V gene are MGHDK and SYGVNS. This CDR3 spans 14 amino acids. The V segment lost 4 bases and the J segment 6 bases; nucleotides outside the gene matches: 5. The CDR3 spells CASSARQGSNEQFF. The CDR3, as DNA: TGTGCCAGCAGTGCGCGACAGGGGAGCAATGAGCAGTTCTTC.

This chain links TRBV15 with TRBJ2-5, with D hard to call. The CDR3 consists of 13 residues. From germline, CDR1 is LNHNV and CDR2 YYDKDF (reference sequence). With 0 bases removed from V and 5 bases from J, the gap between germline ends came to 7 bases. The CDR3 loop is CATSRDRSETQYF. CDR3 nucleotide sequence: TGTGCCACCAGCAGAGACAGGTCGGAGACCCAGTACTTC.

DNA of the CDR3: TGCGCCAGCAGCCGAGGCGGGCCTAACTATGGCTACACCTTC. Protein product: CASSRGGPNYGYTF. The genes are TRBV5-1 and TRBJ1-2; D is unresolved. The CDR3 totals 14 residues. Trimming pared 4 bases from V and 0 bases from J, leaving 10 bases between. The germline V gene encodes CDR1 SGHRS and CDR2 YFSETQ.

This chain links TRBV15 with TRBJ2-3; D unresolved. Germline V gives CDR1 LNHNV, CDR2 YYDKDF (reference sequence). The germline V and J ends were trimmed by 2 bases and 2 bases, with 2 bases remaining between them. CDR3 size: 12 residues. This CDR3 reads CATSRITDTQYF. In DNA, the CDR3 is TGTGCCACCAGCAGAATCACAGATACGCAGTATTTT.

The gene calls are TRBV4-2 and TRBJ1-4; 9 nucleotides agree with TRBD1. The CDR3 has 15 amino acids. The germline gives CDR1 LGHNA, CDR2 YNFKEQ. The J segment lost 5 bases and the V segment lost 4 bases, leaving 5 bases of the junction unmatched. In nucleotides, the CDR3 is TGTGCCAGCAGCCCATGGACAGGGGAAAATGAAAAACTGTTTTTT. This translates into CASSPWTGENEKLFF.

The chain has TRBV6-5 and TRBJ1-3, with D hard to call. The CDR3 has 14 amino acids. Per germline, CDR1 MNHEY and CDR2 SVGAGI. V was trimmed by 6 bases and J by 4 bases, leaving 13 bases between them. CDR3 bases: TGTGCCAGCAGAGCACCTCTTGTGGGAAACACCATATATTTT. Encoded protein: CASRAPLVGNTIYF.

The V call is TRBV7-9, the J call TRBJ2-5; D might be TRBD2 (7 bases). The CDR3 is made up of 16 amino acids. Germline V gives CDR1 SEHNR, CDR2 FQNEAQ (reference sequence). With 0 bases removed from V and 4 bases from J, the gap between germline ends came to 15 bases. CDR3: CASSLAAGARGETQYF. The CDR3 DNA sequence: TGTGCCAGCAGCTTAGCCGCGGGGGCTCGGGGAGAGACCCAGTACTTC.

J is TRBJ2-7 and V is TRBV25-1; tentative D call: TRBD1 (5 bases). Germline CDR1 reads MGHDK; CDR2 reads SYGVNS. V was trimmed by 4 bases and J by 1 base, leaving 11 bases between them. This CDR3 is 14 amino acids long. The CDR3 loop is CASSVHRSSYEQYF. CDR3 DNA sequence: TGTGCCAGCAGTGTACACAGGAGTTCCTACGAGCAGTACTTC.

The CDR3 reads CASSLLSGANVLTF. The CDR3 nucleotides are TGTGCCAGCAGTTTACTCTCTGGGGCCAACGTCCTGACTTTC. V is TRBV27 and J is TRBJ2-6, with D hard to call. This CDR3 comprises 14 residues. With 2 bases removed from V and 0 bases from J, the gap between germline ends came to 2 bases. From germline, CDR1 is MNHEY and CDR2 SMNVEV (reference sequence).

The CDR3 loop reads CASNPSGGARNEQFF. The CDR3 DNA is TGTGCCAGCAATCCTAGCGGGGGGGCGCGGAATGAGCAGTTCTTC. The chain has TRBV2 and TRBJ2-1; 12 bases are shared with TRBD2. Germline CDR1 is SNHLY and CDR2 is FYNNEI. J lost 7 bases, V lost 7 bases, and 8 bases had no gene match. The CDR3 has 15 residues.

This CDR3 reads CATITPGNTEAFF. The CDR3, as DNA: TGTGCCACCATCACTCCGGGCAACACTGAAGCTTTCTTT. The V gene is TRBV6-1, the J gene TRBJ1-1; D unclear. The CDR3 runs 13 residues. V was trimmed by 10 bases and J by 2 bases, leaving 14 bases between them. Per the germline V gene, CDR1 is MNHNS and CDR2 is SASEGT.

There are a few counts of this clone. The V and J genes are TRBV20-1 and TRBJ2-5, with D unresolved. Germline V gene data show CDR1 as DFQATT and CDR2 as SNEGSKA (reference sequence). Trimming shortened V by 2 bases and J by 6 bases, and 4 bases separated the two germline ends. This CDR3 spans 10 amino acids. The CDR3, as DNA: TGCAGTGCTAGAATGAAGACCCAGTACTTC. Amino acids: CSARMKTQYF.

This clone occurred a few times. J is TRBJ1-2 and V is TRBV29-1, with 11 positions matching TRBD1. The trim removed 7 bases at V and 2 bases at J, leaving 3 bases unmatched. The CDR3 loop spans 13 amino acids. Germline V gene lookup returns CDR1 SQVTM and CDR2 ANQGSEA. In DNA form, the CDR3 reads TGCAGCGCTGGACAGGGGGCAAACTATGGCTACACCTTC. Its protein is CSAGQGANYGYTF.

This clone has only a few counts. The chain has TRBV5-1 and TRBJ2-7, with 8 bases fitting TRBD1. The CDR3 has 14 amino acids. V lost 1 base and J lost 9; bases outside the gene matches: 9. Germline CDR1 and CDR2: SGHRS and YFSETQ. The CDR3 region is CASSLTQGDFGQYF. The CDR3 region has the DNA TGCGCCAGCAGCTTGACACAGGGGGACTTCGGGCAGTACTTC.

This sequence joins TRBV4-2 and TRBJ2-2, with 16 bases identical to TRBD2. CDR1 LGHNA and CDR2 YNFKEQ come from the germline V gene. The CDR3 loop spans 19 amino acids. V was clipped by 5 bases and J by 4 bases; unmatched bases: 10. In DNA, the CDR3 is TGTGCCAGCAGCATTCCGGGACTAGCGGGGGGGCCGCGCACCGGGGAGCTGTTTTTT. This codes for CASSIPGLAGGPRTGELFF.

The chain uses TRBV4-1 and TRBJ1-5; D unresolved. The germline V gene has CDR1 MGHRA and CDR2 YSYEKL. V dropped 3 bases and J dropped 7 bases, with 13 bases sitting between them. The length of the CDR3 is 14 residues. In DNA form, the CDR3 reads TGCGCCAGCAGCCAGTTTGTGGAATGGCAGCCCCAGCATTTT. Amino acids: CASSQFVEWQPQHF.

CDR3: CSASRLDTQYF. DNA for the CDR3: TGCAGTGCTAGCAGACTAGATACGCAGTATTTT. The V call is TRBV20-1, the J call TRBJ2-3; D not certain. The V and J ends lost 3 bases and 5 bases respectively, with 6 bases between them. The CDR3 contains 11 residues. Germline-derived CDR1 and CDR2 are DFQATT and SNEGSKA (reference sequence).

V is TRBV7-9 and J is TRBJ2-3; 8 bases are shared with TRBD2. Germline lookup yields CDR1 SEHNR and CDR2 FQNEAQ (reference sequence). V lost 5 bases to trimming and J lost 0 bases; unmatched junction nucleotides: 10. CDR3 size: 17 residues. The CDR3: CASSLPDGGGSTDTQYF. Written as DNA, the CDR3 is TGTGCCAGCAGCCTACCCGATGGCGGGGGGAGCACAGATACGCAGTATTTT.

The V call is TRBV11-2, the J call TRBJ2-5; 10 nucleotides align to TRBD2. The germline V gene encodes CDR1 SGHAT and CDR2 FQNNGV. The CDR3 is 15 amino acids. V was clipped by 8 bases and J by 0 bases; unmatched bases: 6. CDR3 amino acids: CASGLAGENQETQYF. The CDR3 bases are TGTGCCAGCGGGCTAGCGGGGGAGAACCAAGAGACCCAGTACTTC.

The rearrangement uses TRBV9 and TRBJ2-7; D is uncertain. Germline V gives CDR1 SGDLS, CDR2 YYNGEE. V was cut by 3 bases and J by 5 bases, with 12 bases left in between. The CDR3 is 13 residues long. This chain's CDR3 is CASSDPRLDEQYF. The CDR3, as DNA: TGTGCCAGCAGCGACCCCAGGTTGGACGAGCAGTACTTC.

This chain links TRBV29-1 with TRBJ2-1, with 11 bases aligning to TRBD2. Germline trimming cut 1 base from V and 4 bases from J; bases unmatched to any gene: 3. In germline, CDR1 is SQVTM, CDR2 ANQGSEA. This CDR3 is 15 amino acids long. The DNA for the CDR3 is TGCAGCGTTGAAGGTAGACTAGCGGGGTACAATGAGCAGTTCTTC. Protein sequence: CSVEGRLAGYNEQFF.

The CDR3 nucleotides read TGTGCCAGCAGGGGTATCGCTGGCTACACCTTC. It specifies CASRGIAGYTF. The chain has TRBV28 and TRBJ1-2, with no clear D. Deletions cut 6 bases from V and 7 bases from J, with 9 bases between. Per germline, CDR1 MDHEN and CDR2 SYDVKM. This CDR3 is built from 11 residues.

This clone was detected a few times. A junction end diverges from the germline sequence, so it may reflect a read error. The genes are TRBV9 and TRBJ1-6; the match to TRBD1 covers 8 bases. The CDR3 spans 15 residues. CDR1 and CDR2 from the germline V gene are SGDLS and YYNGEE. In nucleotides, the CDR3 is TGTGCTAGCACCCGGGACAGGAGTTTTAATTCACCCCTCCACTTT. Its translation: CASTRDRSFNSPLHF.

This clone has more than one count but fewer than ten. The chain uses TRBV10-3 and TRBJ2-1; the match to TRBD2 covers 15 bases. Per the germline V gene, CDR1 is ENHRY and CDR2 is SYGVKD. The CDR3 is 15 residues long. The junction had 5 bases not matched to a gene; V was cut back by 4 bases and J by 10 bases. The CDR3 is CAISGTSGGAGEQFF. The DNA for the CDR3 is TGTGCCATCAGTGGGACTAGCGGGGGGGCAGGGGAGCAGTTCTTC.

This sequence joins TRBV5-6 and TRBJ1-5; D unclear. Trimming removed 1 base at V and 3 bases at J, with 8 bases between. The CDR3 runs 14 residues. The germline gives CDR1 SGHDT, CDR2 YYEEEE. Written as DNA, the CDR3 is TGTGCCAGCAGCTTGTTTGGGGTCAATCAGCCCCAGCATTTT. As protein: CASSLFGVNQPQHF.

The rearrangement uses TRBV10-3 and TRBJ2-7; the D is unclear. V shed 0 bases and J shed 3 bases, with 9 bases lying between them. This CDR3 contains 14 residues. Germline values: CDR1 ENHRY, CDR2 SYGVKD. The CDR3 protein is CAISESKADYEQYF. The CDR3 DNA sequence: TGTGCCATCAGTGAGTCGAAGGCAGACTACGAGCAGTACTTC.

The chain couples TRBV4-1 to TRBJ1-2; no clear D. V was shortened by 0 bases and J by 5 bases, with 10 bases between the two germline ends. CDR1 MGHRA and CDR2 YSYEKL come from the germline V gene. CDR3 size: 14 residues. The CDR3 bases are TGCGCCAGCAGCCAAGATCGACAAAATTATGGCTACACCTTC. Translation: CASSQDRQNYGYTF.